The present entry profiles one TCR beta chain with its context. Its matching antigen is unknown. TCRdb re-called the 5' RACE reads with MiXCR, one entry per CDR3 protein. The sample lists over 300,000 distinct CDR3 sequences; around 3.6% were seen once. Germline CDR1 is LGHNA and CDR2 is YSLEER. CDR3 length: 16 amino acids. V lost 0 bases and J lost 5, with 11 bases in between. These data belong to a study of T cells after yellow fever vaccination. Study results and caveats: Abundant contaminating clonotypes from the bulk population could appear in FACS-sorted repertoires.

The sequences come from PBMCs, collected on the day of the yellow fever booster vaccination. The chain joins TRBV4-3 to TRBJ1-6; TRBD1 is a possible D gene (6 bases). The receptor was isolated from a man younger than 35 who received the YFV17D yellow fever vaccine. CDR3 sequence: CASSQEYRQDNSPLHF. CDR3 in DNA: TGCGCCAGCAGCCAAGAGTATAGACAGGATAATTCACCCCTCCACTTT.